Below are 4 T cell receptor beta chains sequenced from a single sample in a study of blood T cells in healthy people across ages. Then a second PCR, running roughly 7 to 11 cycles, was carried out with a sample-barcoded 5' primer and a J-beta primer mix. Each CDR3 protein gets one entry after TCRdb re-called the 5' RACE reads with MiXCR. The sample has 800,000 to 950,000 distinct CDR3 sequences; about 34% are singletons. Sequencing used blood. The receptors come from a young man in good health.

Concerning this clonotype: This may stem from a read error, because a much larger clone lies one nucleotide away. V usage is TRBV5-5 and J usage is TRBJ2-5; D may match TRBD1 or TRBD2 (5 bases each). The V and J ends lost 4 bases and 4 bases respectively, with 14 bases between them. The CDR3 sequence is 14 residues long. Germline-derived CDR1 and CDR2 are SGHKS and YYEKEE (reference sequence). For the CDR3, the DNA is TGTGCCAGCAGCGGGGACGCGGTACGAGAGACCCAGTACTTC. Amino acid sequence: CASSGDAVRETQYF.

This clonotype was observed a few times. This sequence joins TRBV20-1 and TRBJ1-5, with 12 bases aligning to TRBD1. Germline V gene data show CDR1 as DFQATT and CDR2 as SNEGSKA (reference sequence). V shed 4 bases and J 3 bases; nucleotides not matched to a gene: 7. The CDR3 is 16 residues long. In DNA, the CDR3 is TGCAGTGCTACCCCGGGACAGGGGGCAAACAATCAGCCCCAGCATTTT. It specifies CSATPGQGANNQPQHF.

This clonotype was picked up a small number of times. The rearrangement joins TRBV13 to TRBJ2-1, with 7 bases that match TRBD1. J was trimmed by 5 bases and V by 4 bases; bases with no gene match: 8. This CDR3 contains 15 residues. Germline CDR1 reads PRHDT; CDR2 reads FYEKMQ (reference sequence). The CDR3 DNA is TGTGCCAGCAGCTCCCGTCAGGGGGTAGACAATGAGCAGTTCTTC. It specifies CASSSRQGVDNEQFF.

This clonotype turned up a few times. V gene TRBV4-1 combines with J gene TRBJ2-7; maybe TRBD1 (5 bases). V was shortened by 3 bases and J by 7 bases, with 16 bases between the two germline ends. This CDR3 is built from 14 residues. Germline CDR1 and CDR2: MGHRA and YSYEKL. CDR3 sequence reads: CASSHASQGNEQYF. The DNA of the CDR3 is TGCGCCAGCAGCCACGCATCCCAGGGAAATGAGCAGTACTTC.